The clone carrying this TCR beta chain has only a few counts. Its target is unknown. Samples of blood were obtained at baseline, on cycle 4 day 1, and on cycle 7 day 1. The assay was immunoSEQ multiplex PCR, and TCRdb's table has in-frame clones only and misses some. The table lists about 58,000 clones, over 80% of them singletons. The data are from a study of OX40 agonist ivuxolimab in advanced cancers. For the study at large: Eligibility admitted prior anti-PD-1, anti-PD-L1 or anti-CTLA-4 therapy; roughly 40% had some. Partial responses were achieved by three patients, one with hepatocellular carcinoma and two with cutaneous melanoma. Study observations and caveats: On average, CD8+ T cells had more expanded clones than CD4+.

Germline trimming cut 4 bases from V and 1 base from J; bases unmatched to any gene: 5. The CDR3 is 15 residues long. Germline values: CDR1 LNHDA, CDR2 SQIVND (reference sequence). The source is an adult with an advanced solid tumor such as melanoma, head and neck, liver or kidney cancer. The source material was CD4+ or CD8+ T cells sorted from blood, sampled in a trial of the OX40 agonist ivuxolimab. The chain links TRBV19 to TRBJ1-1, with TRBD1 identical over 8 bases. DNA of the CDR3: TGTGCCAGTAGTAAACAGGGGGGCACGAACACTGAAGCTTTCTTT. This translates into CASSKQGGTNTEAFF.